Shown below are 2 T cell receptor beta chains from a single sample sequenced in a study of blood T cells in healthy people across ages. It was with a sample-barcoded 5' primer and a J-beta primer mix that a second PCR of roughly 7 to 12 cycles was run. TCRdb redid the calling of the 5' RACE reads with MiXCR, one entry per CDR3 protein. The sample yields 1.4 million to 1.5 million distinct CDR3 sequences, around 42% seen once. Material for sequencing was blood. The receptors stem from a woman aged 18-29 years in good health.

This clonotype was seen ten or more times. The rearrangement uses TRBV10-3 and TRBJ2-7; TRBD2 might be the D (7 bases). Germline loops: CDR1 ENHRY, CDR2 SYGVKD. The V and J ends lost 4 bases and 2 bases respectively, with 15 bases between them. This CDR3 spans 15 amino acids. The CDR3 bases are TGTGCCATCAGTGCCTCCTCGGGGGGCGCCTACGAGCAGTACTTC. Its protein product is CAISASSGGAYEQYF.

This clonotype has more than one count but fewer than ten. The chain joins TRBV20-1 to TRBJ1-4; D is undetermined. CDR1 is DFQATT and CDR2 is SNEGSKA in the germline V gene (reference sequence). V shed 0 bases and J shed 4 bases, with 12 bases lying between them. CDR3 length: 15 amino acids. The CDR3 DNA reads TGCAGTGCTAGAGATCTAGCCGCTGGTAATGAAAAACTGTTTTTT. As protein: CSARDLAAGNEKLFF.